This T cell receptor (beta chain) was documented in a study of T-cell reconstitution after alpha-beta-depleted transplantation in children. Molecular barcoding with unique molecular identifiers was used for the TCRbeta library. In TCRdb, the PCR reads were re-called with MiXCR into one record per CDR3 protein. Among some 500,000 distinct CDR3 sequences, about 17% were seen once, and the ten largest hold around 3.3%. This CDR3 comprises 15 residues. Per germline, CDR1 DFQATT and CDR2 SNEGSKA (reference sequence). This clonotype has just a few counts. This chain uses TRBV20-1 with TRBJ1-1, with D possibly being TRBD1 (5 bases). The clonotype originates from a human donor who donated a stem cell graft to a child with acute lymphoblastic leukemia. This specimen was PBMCs from the stem cell graft donor, taken from the stem cell graft. DNA for the CDR3: TGCAGCACCGGGGACGGGTTCGGCTTGAACACTGAAGCTTTCTTT. Translated: CSTGDGFGLNTEAFF.